One sample yielded the 31 T cell receptor beta chains listed below, sequenced in a study of shared clonotypes between healthy human individuals. The assay was immunoSEQ multiplex PCR, and TCRdb's table has in-frame clones only and misses some. The profile shows roughly 1 million clones, about 75% of them singletons. Sequenced input: memory CD4+ T cells sorted from blood. Subset noted: CD45RA-negative fraction. These receptors all come from a man between 18 and 35 years old in good health.

This clone appeared a few times. V gene TRBV10-3 combines with J gene TRBJ2-1; D not resolved. The CDR3 is 14 amino acids. CDR1 ENHRY and CDR2 SYGVKD come from the germline V gene. Trimming pared 4 bases from V and 6 bases from J, leaving 13 bases between. CDR3 in DNA: TGTGCCATCAGTGGAGTAGCAAATTCCAATGAGCAGTTCTTC. This sequence encodes CAISGVANSNEQFF.

The chain recombines TRBV5-5 with TRBJ2-7, with 10 positions matching TRBD2. This CDR3 is 15 amino acids long. From germline, CDR1 is SGHKS and CDR2 YYEKEE (reference sequence). Trimming removed 1 base from V and 7 bases from J; junction bases left unmatched: 8. CDR3 residues: CASSLSLAGGGEQYF. Here the CDR3 DNA reads TGTGCCAGCAGCTTGAGCTTAGCGGGAGGAGGAGAGCAGTACTTC. Based on the CDR3 plus reference TRBV5-5 and TRBJ2-7, the full variable domain is DAGVTQSPTHLIKTRGQQVTLRCSPISGHKSVSWYQQVLGQGPQFIFQYYEKEERGRGNFPDRFSARQFPNYSSELNVNALLLGDSALYLCASSLSLAGGGEQYFGPGTRLTVT.

This clone was observed a handful of times. V usage is TRBV6-1 and J usage is TRBJ1-5; 11 bases agree with TRBD1. Germline lookup yields CDR1 MNHNS and CDR2 SASEGT. J lost 7 bases, V lost 5 bases, and 7 bases had no gene match. This CDR3 has 15 residues. The CDR3 coding sequence is TGTGCCAGCAGTTTTTCCGGGACAGGGGGACAGCCCCAGCATTTT. Amino acids: CASSFSGTGGQPQHF.

This clone came up once. This chain joins TRBV2 and TRBJ1-5; D not certain. The CDR3 has 13 amino acids. The germline gives CDR1 SNHLY, CDR2 FYNNEI. V lost 6 bases and J lost 6, with 12 bases in between. This CDR3 is CASRIHGGQPQHF. For the CDR3, the DNA is TGTGCCAGCAGGATCCACGGCGGTCAGCCCCAGCATTTT. Full variable domain (rest looked up from reference TRBV2 and TRBJ1-5): EPEVTQTPSHQVTQMGQEVILRCVPISNHLYFYWYRQILGQKVEFLVSFYNNEISEKSEIFDDQFSVERPDGSNFTLKIRSTKLEDSAMYFCASRIHGGQPQHFGDGTRLSIL.

The gene calls are TRBV28 and TRBJ1-5; no firm D call. The ends were cut back, 3 bases at V and 3 bases at J, with 12 bases in the middle. This CDR3 is built from 15 residues. The germline CDR1 and CDR2 sequences are MDHEN and SYDVKM. The DNA for the CDR3 is TGTGCCAGCAGTTTTGGTTCAGGAGTCAATCAGCCCCAGCATTTT. Its translation is CASSFGSGVNQPQHF.

V usage is TRBV6-5 and J usage is TRBJ2-3; D remains unclear. This CDR3 spans 12 amino acids. The germline gives CDR1 MNHEY, CDR2 SVGAGI. The ends were cut back, 2 bases at V and 5 bases at J, with 5 bases in the middle. CDR3 sequence reads: CASSYVGDTQYF. The CDR3 region has the DNA TGTGCCAGCAGTTACGTCGGAGATACGCAGTATTTT.

About this clone itself: Other DNA sequences in the sample encode the same CDR3. This sequence joins TRBV9 and TRBJ1-5; D not resolved. This CDR3 contains 13 residues. Germline loops: CDR1 SGDLS, CDR2 YYNGEE. V lost 0 bases and J 4 bases, leaving 5 bases between the germline ends. For the CDR3, the DNA is TGTGCCAGCAGCGTAGGTCCGAATCAGCCCCAGCATTTT. As protein: CASSVGPNQPQHF.

The V call is TRBV6-5, the J call TRBJ1-5; D perhaps matches TRBD1 (6 bases). The V gene lost 5 bases and the J gene lost 3 bases, with 8 bases spanning the gap. Germline assignment: CDR1 MNHEY and CDR2 SVGAGI. The CDR3 loop spans 13 amino acids. The CDR3 region has the DNA TGTGCCAGCAGTACAGGGTACAATCAGCCCCAGCATTTT. It yields the protein CASSTGYNQPQHF.

This chain uses TRBV18 with TRBJ2-3; perhaps TRBD1 as D (6 bases). CDR3 length: 15 residues. The V gene's germline CDR1 is KGHSH and CDR2 LQKENI. The ends were cut back, 6 bases at V and 4 bases at J, with 17 bases in the middle. CDR3: CASSRITQGSDTQYF. In DNA form, the CDR3 reads TGTGCCAGCTCTCGTATCACTCAGGGGTCAGATACGCAGTATTTT.

This chain connects TRBV18 to TRBJ1-2, with D unresolved. Deletions cut 0 bases from V and 8 bases from J, with 16 bases between. CDR1 and CDR2 (germline): KGHSH, LQKENI. The CDR3 has 15 residues. The CDR3 DNA reads as TGTGCCAGCTCACCACCCCTCGCGTCTCGGCGGGGCTACACCTTC. It yields the protein CASSPPLASRRGYTF.

A note on this clone: The sample holds other DNA sequences that translate to the same CDR3. The chain employs TRBV6-5 and TRBJ2-1; 9 bases agree with TRBD1. V dropped 0 bases and J dropped 15; count of bases not matched to a gene: 3. Looked up from germline, CDR1 is MNHEY and CDR2 is SVGAGI. The CDR3 spans 12 residues. This CDR3 reads CASSYSGTGLFF. Here the CDR3 DNA reads TGTGCCAGCAGTTACTCGGGGACAGGGCTGTTCTTC.

The V gene is TRBV2, the J gene TRBJ2-3, with TRBD2 as a possible D gene (6 bases). This CDR3 region has 14 residues. V was trimmed by 6 bases and J by 0 bases, leaving 10 bases between them. Germline values: CDR1 SNHLY, CDR2 FYNNEI. The CDR3 region is CASRISGSTDTQYF. CDR3 DNA: TGTGCCAGCAGAATTAGCGGAAGCACAGATACGCAGTATTTT.

V is TRBV12-5 and J is TRBJ2-7, with D unclear. V was shortened by 3 bases and J by 0 bases, with 9 bases between the two germline ends. Germline-derived CDR1 and CDR2 are LGHNT and FRNRAP. There are 14 residues in the CDR3. CDR3 DNA sequence: TGTGCTAGTGGTTTAGGTAGCAGCTCCTACGAGCAGTACTTC. Translation gives CASGLGSSSYEQYF.

The V gene is TRBV19, the J gene TRBJ1-1; the D gene is possibly TRBD1 (6 bases). With 7 bases removed from V and 4 bases from J, the gap between germline ends came to 22 bases. The CDR3 runs to 16 residues. In germline, CDR1 is LNHDA, CDR2 SQIVND (reference sequence). The chain's CDR3 is CASTLSGRGRITEAFF. The CDR3, as DNA: TGTGCCAGTACGCTCTCAGGCAGGGGTCGTATCACTGAAGCTTTCTTT.

CDR3 in DNA: TGTGCCAGCAGTGAATTCTTCGTAATCGGTGGAAACACCATATATTTT. This sequence encodes CASSEFFVIGGNTIYF. The chain joins TRBV6-1 to TRBJ1-3; D uncertain. Trimming took off 2 bases at V and 3 bases at J, with 14 bases between the two ends. The germline V gene encodes CDR1 MNHNS and CDR2 SASEGT. CDR3 length equals 16 residues.

This rearrangement joins TRBV4-2 to TRBJ2-5, with D maybe TRBD2 (6 bases). Looked up from germline, CDR1 is LGHNA and CDR2 is YNFKEQ. This CDR3 contains 16 residues. Deletions cut 4 bases from V and 1 base from J, with 16 bases between. CDR3 region: CASSRMAGSIQETQYF. In DNA, the CDR3 is TGTGCCAGCAGCCGTATGGCGGGGTCCATCCAAGAGACCCAGTACTTC.

A few counts support this clone. The chain carries TRBV6-1 and TRBJ1-5; 7 nucleotides align to TRBD1. The CDR3 contains 13 residues. Trimming cost V 8 bases and J 3 bases; bases outside gene matches: 4. Per germline, CDR1 MNHNS and CDR2 SASEGT. CDR3 amino acids: CASVDRDNQPQHF. The CDR3 DNA is TGTGCCAGCGTTGACAGGGACAATCAGCCCCAGCATTTT.

This chain connects TRBV6-5 to TRBJ2-7; D gene uncertain. The V gene's germline CDR1 is MNHEY and CDR2 SVGAGI. The CDR3 has 15 amino acids. Between the trimmed V and J ends, which lost 6 bases and 4 bases, there was a span of 19 bases. CDR3 nucleotide sequence: TGTGCCAGCAGGACCTCAGCCCCCGGATCTTACGAGCAGTACTTC. Protein: CASRTSAPGSYEQYF.

This sequence joins TRBV9 and TRBJ2-5; 8 bases align to TRBD2. The CDR3 consists of 17 residues. The junction had 11 bases not matched to a gene; V was cut back by 3 bases and J by 1 base. The germline gives CDR1 SGDLS, CDR2 YYNGEE. In DNA, the CDR3 is TGTGCCAGCAGCGCAAGATGGAGCGGGAGTGGCCAAGAGACCCAGTACTTC. Translating it yields CASSARWSGSGQETQYF.

The genes are TRBV29-1 and TRBJ2-5; the match to TRBD1 covers 7 bases. Germline CDR1 SQVTM, CDR2 ANQGSEA. With 2 bases clipped from V and 0 bases from J, the junction kept 6 bases outside the gene matches. This CDR3 contains 15 residues. The CDR3 DNA reads TGCAGCGTTGAAAAGGGCAGGGGGTACCAAGAGACCCAGTACTTC. It specifies CSVEKGRGYQETQYF. Combining the CDR3 with reference TRBV29-1 and TRBJ2-5 gives the whole variable domain SAVISQKPSRDICQRGTSLTIQCQVDSQVTMMFWYRQQPGQSLTLIATANQGSEATYESGFVIDKFPISRPNLTFSTLTVSNMSPEDSSIYLCSVEKGRGYQETQYFGPGTRLLVL.

The rearrangement joins TRBV7-8 to TRBJ2-7; D uncertain. Germline values: CDR1 SGHVS, CDR2 FQNEAQ. This CDR3 is 13 amino acids long. The V end lost 7 bases, the J end lost 4 bases, and 14 bases lay between the germline ends. CDR3 in DNA: TGTGCCAGCACCCCTACGACACTTTACGAGCAGTACTTC. This translates into CASTPTTLYEQYF.

The V gene is TRBV5-6, the J gene TRBJ2-2, with no clear D. This CDR3 spans 16 amino acids. Per the germline V gene, CDR1 is SGHDT and CDR2 is YYEEEE. V was pared by 0 bases and J by 1 base, with 10 bases between. In DNA, the CDR3 is TGTGCCAGCAGCTTGGTTGGATTAGGGAACACCGGGGAGCTGTTTTTT. It is translated as CASSLVGLGNTGELFF. Full variable domain (rest looked up from reference TRBV5-6 and TRBJ2-2): DAGVTQSPTHLIKTRGQQVTLRCSPKSGHDTVSWYQQALGQGPQFIFQYYEEEERQRGNFPDRFSGHQFPNYSSELNVNALLLGDSALYLCASSLVGLGNTGELFFGEGSRLTVL.

The chain's CDR3 is CASSLPQGGSTDTQYF. CDR3 sequence (DNA): TGCGCCAGCAGCTTACCACAGGGGGGGAGCACAGATACGCAGTATTTT. This sequence joins TRBV5-1 and TRBJ2-3; D might be TRBD1 (8 bases). Per germline, CDR1 SGHRS and CDR2 YFSETQ. The CDR3 length is 16 residues. The V and J ends lost 2 bases and 0 bases respectively, with 13 bases between them.

This chain connects TRBV7-2 to TRBJ2-1; TRBD2 matches 8 bases. Germline-derived CDR1 and CDR2 are SGHTA and FQGNSA. After removal of 1 base from V and 7 bases from J, the junction contained 12 bases not matched to a gene. The CDR3 covers 17 residues. CDR3 protein: CASSLVVGASGRNEQFF. CDR3 coding DNA: TGTGCCAGCAGCTTAGTGGTTGGGGCTAGCGGGCGAAATGAGCAGTTCTTC. The variable domain in full, completed from reference TRBV7-2 and TRBJ2-1, reads GAGVSQSPSNKVTEKGKDVELRCDPISGHTALYWYRQSLGQGLEFLIYFQGNSAPDKSGLPSDRFSAERTGGSVSTLTIQRTQQEDSAVYLCASSLVVGASGRNEQFFGPGTRLTVL.

The genes are TRBV10-3 and TRBJ2-7; D is perhaps TRBD1 (6 bases). Germline CDR1 reads ENHRY; CDR2 reads SYGVKD. Trimming cost V 7 bases and J 6 bases, with 28 bases left between them. This CDR3 spans 17 amino acids. This CDR3 is CAITRGPPADRAGEQYF. The CDR3 DNA reads as TGTGCCATCACACGAGGGCCCCCAGCGGACAGAGCAGGCGAGCAGTACTTC.

CDR3 region: CASSSESGNTIYF. CDR3 in DNA: TGTGCCAGCAGTTCGGAATCTGGAAACACCATATATTTT. The gene calls are TRBV27 and TRBJ1-3; no firm D call. Germline assignment: CDR1 MNHEY and CDR2 SMNVEV (reference sequence). The ends were cut back, 4 bases at V and 1 base at J, with 5 bases in the middle. This CDR3 spans 13 amino acids.

The chain couples TRBV30 to TRBJ2-6; D tentatively fits TRBD1 or TRBD2 (5 bases each). Germline V lookup: CDR1 GTSNPN, CDR2 SVGIG (reference sequence). V lost 3 bases, J lost 7 bases, and 19 bases lay in between. This CDR3 region has 16 residues. The CDR3 sequence is CAWSRLGVSGANVLTF. The CDR3 DNA is TGTGCCTGGAGCCGGTTGGGGGTTTCAGGCGCCAACGTCCTGACTTTC. The full variable domain, in which reference TRBV30 and TRBJ2-6 provide the parts outside the CDR3, is SQTIHQWPATLVQPVGSPLSLECTVEGTSNPNLYWYRQAAGRGLQLLFYSVGIGQISSEVPQNLSASRPQDRQFILSSKKLLLSDSGFYLCAWSRLGVSGANVLTFGAGSRLTVL.

V usage is TRBV6-6 and J usage is TRBJ2-1; D is perhaps TRBD1 (5 bases). The CDR3 spans 16 residues. Germline V lookup: CDR1 MNHNY, CDR2 SVGAGI (reference sequence). Trimming left V 5 bases short and J 4 bases short, with 18 bases between. The CDR3, as DNA: TGTGCCAGCAGTGCCCAGGACACAAGGTTTTACAATGAGCAGTTCTTC. As protein: CASSAQDTRFYNEQFF.

This chain links TRBV6-5 with TRBJ1-3; no firm D call. This CDR3 contains 12 residues. Germline CDR1 MNHEY, CDR2 SVGAGI. Trimming pared 7 bases from V and 4 bases from J, leaving 8 bases between. Here the CDR3 DNA reads TGTGCCAGCACCGAAAAAGGAAACACCATATATTTT. Translation: CASTEKGNTIYF.

The chain combines TRBV19 with TRBJ1-5, with 10 bases identical to TRBD1. The CDR3 consists of 14 residues. Germline lookup yields CDR1 LNHDA and CDR2 SQIVND (reference sequence). The junction had 4 bases not matched to a gene; V was cut back by 5 bases and J by 6 bases. In DNA form, the CDR3 reads TGTGCCAGTAGTTCCCGGACAGGGGGTCAGCCCCAGCATTTT. Its protein is CASSSRTGGQPQHF.

The CDR3 nucleotides read TGTGCCTGGAGCGCGGTGGGAGGTTGGGAGACCCAGTACTTC. It yields the protein CAWSAVGGWETQYF. The V gene is TRBV30, the J gene TRBJ2-5, with D possibly being TRBD2 (6 bases). The CDR3 is made up of 14 amino acids. Germline V gene sequence: CDR1 GTSNPN, CDR2 SVGIG (reference sequence). Trimming cost V 3 bases and J 5 bases, with 16 bases left between them.